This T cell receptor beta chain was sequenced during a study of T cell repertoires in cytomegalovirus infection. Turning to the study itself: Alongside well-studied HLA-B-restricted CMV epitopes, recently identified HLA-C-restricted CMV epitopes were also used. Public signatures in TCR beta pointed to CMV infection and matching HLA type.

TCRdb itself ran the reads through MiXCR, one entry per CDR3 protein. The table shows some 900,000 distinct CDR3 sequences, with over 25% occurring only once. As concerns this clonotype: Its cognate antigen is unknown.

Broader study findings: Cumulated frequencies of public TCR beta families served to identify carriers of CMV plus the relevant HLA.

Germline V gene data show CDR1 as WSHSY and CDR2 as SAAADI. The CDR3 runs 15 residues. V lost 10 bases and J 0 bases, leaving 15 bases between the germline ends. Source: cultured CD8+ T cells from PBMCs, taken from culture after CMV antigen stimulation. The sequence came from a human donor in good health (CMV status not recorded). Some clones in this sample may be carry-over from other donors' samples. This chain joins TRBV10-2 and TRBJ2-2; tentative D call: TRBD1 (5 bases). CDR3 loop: CATSPEQANTGELFF. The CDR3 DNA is TGCGCCACCTCCCCGGAACAGGCGAACACCGGGGAGCTGTTTTTT.